The T cell receptor (beta chain) under discussion was sequenced for a study of blood T cell repertoires in COVID-19. TCRdb keeps only in-frame clones here, not all; method: immunoSEQ multiplex PCR. Of some 250,000 clones listed, about four fifths are singletons. The CDR3 sequence is 14 residues long. V shed 3 bases, J shed 1 base, and the junction held 1 base outside the gene matches. Germline CDR1 is SEHNR and CDR2 is FQNEAQ (reference sequence). V usage is TRBV7-9 and J usage is TRBJ2-3; 7 positions agree with TRBD2. Sequenced: peripheral blood. This receptor was identified in a woman aged 18-29 years with acute or convalescent COVID-19. The CDR3 region has the DNA TGTGCCAGCAGCTTTGCGGGAGGCACAGATACGCAGTATTTT. The encoded protein is CASSFAGGTDTQYF.